This T cell receptor (beta chain) is drawn from a study of cytomegalovirus exposure and HLA in healthy donors. Use of 60 Vbeta and 13 Jbeta primers characterized the PCR. Profiling relied on immunoSEQ multiplex PCR, and the TCRdb table lists in-frame clones only, not all of them. In the table there are approximately 64,000 clones, about three quarters of which are singletons. Trimming cost V 0 bases and J 8 bases, with 8 bases left between them. There are 12 residues in the CDR3. CDR1 is SGDLS and CDR2 is YYNGEE in the germline V gene. The V gene is TRBV9, the J gene TRBJ1-2; no reliable D call. The receptor was derived from a male donor in good health and CMV-seropositive. The specimen was PBMCs. CDR3 sequence reads: CASSVGVEGYTF. The CDR3 DNA reads TGTGCCAGCAGCGTAGGTGTAGAGGGCTACACCTTC.